The 23 T cell receptor beta chains listed next were all sequenced from one sample in a study of PD-1 blockade in mismatch repair-deficient tumors. Sequencing used immunoSEQ multiplex PCR; TCRdb keeps in-frame clones, though not all of them. The repertoire holds 100,000 to 150,000 clones, with approximately 86% as singletons. Sequenced here: peripheral blood, sampled 44 weeks after starting pembrolizumab. The receptors originated from an adult with mismatch repair-deficient cancer.

The rearrangement uses TRBV6-6 and TRBJ2-7, with D possibly matching TRBD2 (6 bases). Germline V gives CDR1 MNHNY, CDR2 SVGAGI (reference sequence). The length of the CDR3 is 12 residues. V was cut by 7 bases and J by 2 bases, with 9 bases left in between. The CDR3 region has the DNA TGTGCCAGCAATGGGGGGACCTACGAGCAGTACTTC. It yields the protein CASNGGTYEQYF.

The rearrangement joins TRBV18 to TRBJ2-7; TRBD1 might be the D (6 bases). CDR3 length: 14 amino acids. Germline lookup yields CDR1 KGHSH and CDR2 LQKENI. V lost 7 bases to trimming and J lost 2 bases, with 15 bases between them. This CDR3 is CASCTGTAPYEQYF. The CDR3 coding sequence is TGTGCCAGCTGTACAGGGACGGCTCCCTACGAGCAGTACTTC.

The gene calls are TRBV2 and TRBJ1-4, with TRBD1 matching 8 bases. The ends lost 4 bases at V and 7 bases at J; junction bases unmatched: 8. Germline values: CDR1 SNHLY, CDR2 FYNNEI. The CDR3 is 15 residues long. CDR3 DNA sequence: TGTGCCAGCAGTGGAGAGACAGGGGCGGCTGAAAAACTGTTTTTT. It is translated as CASSGETGAAEKLFF.

The chain is built from TRBV4-1 and TRBJ1-1; D possibly corresponds to TRBD1 (5 bases). V dropped 3 bases and J dropped 7 bases, with 18 bases sitting between them. Germline values: CDR1 MGHRA, CDR2 YSYEKL. This CDR3 has 15 amino acids. CDR3 in amino acids: CASSHPPQGVHEAFF. In DNA, the CDR3 is TGCGCCAGCAGCCATCCCCCCCAGGGTGTGCATGAAGCTTTCTTT.

The table lists this clone with a few counts. The V call is TRBV30, the J call TRBJ1-5; TRBD1 matches at 7 bases. The CDR3 covers 11 residues. CDR1 is GTSNPN, CDR2 SVGIG, per germline (reference sequence). The CDR3 sequence: CAWGQPQPQHF. The CDR3 DNA follows: TGTGCTTGGGGACAGCCACAGCCCCAGCATTTT.

The V gene is TRBV6-4, the J gene TRBJ2-6; D could derive from TRBD1 or TRBD2 (5 bases each). The length of the CDR3 is 17 residues. Per the germline V gene, CDR1 is MRHNA and CDR2 is SNTAGT. Trimming stripped 3 bases from V and 0 bases from J, with 12 bases between. For the CDR3, the DNA is TGTGCCAGCAGTGATTGGGGGAGTCGCTCTGGGGCCAACGTCCTGACTTTC. Its protein is CASSDWGSRSGANVLTF.

The chain employs TRBV29-1 and TRBJ1-1, with D unresolved. Trimming stripped 6 bases from V and 3 bases from J, with 14 bases between. Germline CDR1 is SQVTM and CDR2 is ANQGSEA. The CDR3 sequence is 13 residues long. The CDR3 nucleotides are TGCAGCGTCAAGGGCCAGATAGACACTGAAGCTTTCTTT. Amino acids: CSVKGQIDTEAFF.

DNA of the CDR3: TGTGCCAGCAGCTTAAGCGGGAGGGCCTCTCCCTACGAGCAGTACTTC. This codes for CASSLSGRASPYEQYF. The chain combines TRBV7-2 with TRBJ2-7, with 10 bases that match TRBD2. Germline V gene data show CDR1 as SGHTA and CDR2 as FQGNSA. The junction had 6 bases not matched to a gene; V was cut back by 2 bases and J by 2 bases. The CDR3 has 16 amino acids.

This chain connects TRBV10-3 to TRBJ1-3, with 10 bases lining up with TRBD1. Losses at the gene ends were 9 bases for V and 0 bases for J; bases not matched to a gene: 11. CDR1 ENHRY and CDR2 SYGVKD come from the germline V gene. The CDR3 contains 17 residues. The DNA for the CDR3 is TGTGCCATAATGGGCCGGGGGACAGGGGACTCTGGAAACACCATATATTTT. Translated, it gives CAIMGRGTGDSGNTIYF.

This sequence joins TRBV6-6 and TRBJ1-1; D gene uncertain. This CDR3 spans 15 amino acids. Germline V gives CDR1 MNHNY, CDR2 SVGAGI (reference sequence). Trimming left V 5 bases short and J 0 bases short, with 13 bases between. Here the CDR3 DNA reads TGTGCCAGCAGTCTCCCCGCACATTTGAACACTGAAGCTTTCTTT. Translated: CASSLPAHLNTEAFF.

This rearrangement joins TRBV19 to TRBJ2-2; no firm D call. CDR3 length equals 16 residues. The V end lost 6 bases, the J end lost 1 base, and 15 bases lay between the germline ends. The germline V gene encodes CDR1 LNHDA and CDR2 SQIVND (reference sequence). This chain's CDR3 is CASRSNSPRNTGELFF. The CDR3 nucleotides read TGTGCCAGTAGAAGTAATAGCCCCCGGAACACCGGGGAGCTGTTTTTT.

The rearrangement uses TRBV9 and TRBJ2-2; a possible D gene is TRBD1 (6 bases). The germline V gene encodes CDR1 SGDLS and CDR2 YYNGEE. Trimming left V 3 bases short and J 3 bases short, with 15 bases between. This CDR3 has 16 residues. The CDR3 bases are TGTGCCAGCAGCGCCGACAGGTGGGGTTACACCGGGGAGCTGTTTTTT. Encoded protein: CASSADRWGYTGELFF.

This chain connects TRBV6-1 to TRBJ2-7; possibly TRBD2 for D (7 bases). The CDR3 covers 14 residues. CDR1 and CDR2 (germline): MNHNS, SASEGT. V was cut by 6 bases and J by 2 bases, with 14 bases left in between. The CDR3 loop reads CASSWGAGAYEQYF. CDR3 nucleotide sequence: TGTGCCAGCAGCTGGGGGGCGGGGGCCTACGAGCAGTACTTC.

The chain combines TRBV30 with TRBJ2-1; perhaps TRBD2 as D (5 bases). V shed 1 base and J shed 10 bases, with 14 bases lying between them. The CDR3 totals 13 residues. Germline assignment: CDR1 GTSNPN and CDR2 SVGIG (reference sequence). CDR3 nucleotide sequence: TGTGCCTGGAGTGGTCCCGGAGGTTGGGAGCAGTTCTTC. It yields the protein CAWSGPGGWEQFF. Full variable domain (missing parts from reference TRBV30 and TRBJ2-1): SQTIHQWPATLVQPVGSPLSLECTVEGTSNPNLYWYRQAAGRGLQLLFYSVGIGQISSEVPQNLSASRPQDRQFILSSKKLLLSDSGFYLCAWSGPGGWEQFFGPGTRLTVL.

The V and J genes are TRBV2 and TRBJ2-7; possibly TRBD2 for D (5 bases). The CDR3 covers 15 residues. V gave up 4 bases and J gave up 0 bases, with 13 bases separating them. Germline V lookup: CDR1 SNHLY, CDR2 FYNNEI. The CDR3 region is CASSARSGSSYEQYF. The CDR3 DNA follows: TGTGCCAGCAGTGCTCGTTCGGGAAGCTCCTACGAGCAGTACTTC.

This chain connects TRBV5-6 to TRBJ1-1; D gene uncertain. There are 15 residues in the CDR3. Trimming pared 1 base from V and 0 bases from J, leaving 10 bases between. Germline CDR1 SGHDT, CDR2 YYEEEE. As DNA, the CDR3 is TGTGCCAGCAGCTTGTACGGACTCCTGAACACTGAAGCTTTCTTT. Encoded protein: CASSLYGLLNTEAFF.

V usage is TRBV30 and J usage is TRBJ2-7; 12 bases align to TRBD2. Trimming cost V 4 bases and J 1 base; bases outside gene matches: 11. Germline assignment: CDR1 GTSNPN and CDR2 SVGIG (reference sequence). This CDR3 has 17 amino acids. The CDR3 protein is CAWNRPRTSGNSYEQYF. The CDR3 DNA is TGTGCCTGGAACCGACCCCGGACTAGCGGGAATTCCTACGAGCAGTACTTC.

The chain combines TRBV6-6 with TRBJ2-7; tentatively, D is TRBD1 or TRBD2 (5 bases each). CDR3 length: 15 residues. The germline gives CDR1 MNHNY, CDR2 SVGAGI (reference sequence). V shed 5 bases and J shed 0 bases, with 14 bases lying between them. The CDR3 nucleotides read TGTGCCAGCAGTACCACAGGAGGAGGCTCCTACGAGCAGTACTTC. Residues: CASSTTGGGSYEQYF.

V is TRBV4-2 and J is TRBJ2-3, with 12 positions matching TRBD2. CDR3 size: 22 residues. Germline trimming cut 1 base from V and 0 bases from J; bases unmatched to any gene: 17. Germline V gives CDR1 LGHNA, CDR2 YNFKEQ. The CDR3 here is CASSQVYQLAGGKAPSTDTQYF. CDR3 DNA: TGTGCCAGCAGCCAAGTCTACCAACTAGCGGGAGGAAAGGCACCTAGCACAGATACGCAGTATTTT.

This clone was seen only once. This chain links TRBV10-1 with TRBJ2-5; D possibly corresponds to TRBD1 (6 bases). CDR3 length equals 16 residues. Germline V gene lookup returns CDR1 WNHNN and CDR2 SYGVQD (reference sequence). Trimming removed 2 bases from V and 2 bases from J, with 15 bases in between. CDR3 amino acids: CASSESRTDRQETQYF. DNA of the CDR3: TGCGCCAGCAGTGAGAGCAGGACAGACCGTCAAGAGACCCAGTACTTC.

This clone has only a few counts. The chain is built from TRBV7-6 and TRBJ2-7, with 10 nucleotides matching TRBD2. Trimming cost V 6 bases and J 2 bases; bases outside gene matches: 4. CDR1 SGHVS and CDR2 FNYEAQ come from the germline V gene. The CDR3 runs 14 residues. CDR3 nucleotides: TGTGCCAGCAGTCCTAGCGGGAGCCCCTACGAGCAGTACTTC. Its translation is CASSPSGSPYEQYF.

The chain joins TRBV4-3 to TRBJ2-3, with D perhaps matching TRBD1 (6 bases). This CDR3 region has 17 residues. Germline loops: CDR1 LGHNA, CDR2 YSLEER. Trimming removed 0 bases at V and 0 bases at J, with 13 bases between. CDR3 coding DNA: TGCGCCAGCAGCCAAGAACCCGGGACACTTAGCACAGATACGCAGTATTTT. This codes for CASSQEPGTLSTDTQYF.

The CDR3 is CASSYGASRAGGQFF. In DNA form, the CDR3 reads TGTGCCAGCAGTTACGGGGCCAGTAGAGCGGGAGGGCAGTTCTTC. The chain couples TRBV6-5 to TRBJ2-1, with TRBD2 matching 9 bases. V dropped 2 bases and J dropped 12; count of bases not matched to a gene: 11. Per the germline V gene, CDR1 is MNHEY and CDR2 is SVGAGI. This CDR3 has 15 residues.